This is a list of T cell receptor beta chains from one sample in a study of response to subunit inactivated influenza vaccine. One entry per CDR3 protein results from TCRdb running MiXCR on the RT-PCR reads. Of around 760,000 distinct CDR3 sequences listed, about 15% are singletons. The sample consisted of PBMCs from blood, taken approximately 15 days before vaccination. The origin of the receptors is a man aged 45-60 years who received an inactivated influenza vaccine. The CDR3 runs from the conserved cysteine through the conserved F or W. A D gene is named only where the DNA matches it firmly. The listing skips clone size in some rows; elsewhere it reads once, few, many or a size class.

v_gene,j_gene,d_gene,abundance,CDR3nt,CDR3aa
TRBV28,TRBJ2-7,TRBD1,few,TGTGCCAGCAAAACAGGGGGTGTTCTGCACGAGCAGTACTTC,CASKTGGVLHEQYF
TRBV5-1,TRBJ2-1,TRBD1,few,TGCGCCAGCAGCTCCGAGGGGGCACCAACCAATGAGCAGTTCTTC,CASSSEGAPTNEQFF
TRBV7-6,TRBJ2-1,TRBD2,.,TGTGCCAGCAGCCAAACTAGCGGGAGGTCTGATGAGCAGTTCTTC,CASSQTSGRSDEQFF
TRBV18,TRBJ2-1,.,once,TGTGCCAGCTCACTGATCGCCGTGGGGGGAGGTGAGCAGTTCTTC,CASSLIAVGGGEQFF
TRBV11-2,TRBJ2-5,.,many,TGTGCCAGCAGCTCCCTGCGGGGGCCACGGCGGGAGACCCAGTACTTC,CASSSLRGPRRETQYF
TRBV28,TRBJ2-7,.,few,TGTGCCAGCAGTGGAGGAGGGGGGAACGAGCAGTACTTC,CASSGGGGNEQYF
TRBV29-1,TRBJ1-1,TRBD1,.,TGCAGCGTCCCAACAGGGGGCCTGCACACTGAAGCTTTCTTT,CSVPTGGLHTEAFF
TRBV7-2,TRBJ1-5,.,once,TGTGCCAGCAGCCCCCAGGGGATCCTGCTCAATCAGCCCCAGCATTTT,CASSPQGILLNQPQHF
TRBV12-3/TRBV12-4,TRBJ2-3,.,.,TGTGCCAGCACCCGCGGCAATATAGATACGCAGTATTTT,CASTRGNIDTQYF
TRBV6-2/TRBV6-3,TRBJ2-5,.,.,TGTGCCAGCAGGAGAACCACCGGGACTCGGCTTGCGACCCAGTACTTC,CASRRTTGTRLATQYF
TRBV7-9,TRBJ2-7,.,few,TGTGCCAGCAGCCCGCAACACGAGCAGTACTTC,CASSPQHEQYF
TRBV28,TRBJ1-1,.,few,TGTGCCAGCAGCCGACCCGACAGAATGAACACTGAAGCTTTCTTT,CASSRPDRMNTEAFF
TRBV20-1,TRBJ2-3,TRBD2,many,TGCAGTGCTAGAGATACTTACGGACTAGCAGATACGCAGTATTTT,CSARDTYGLADTQYF
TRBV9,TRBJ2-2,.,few,TGTGCCAGCAGCGGACCCCCCCGAGGGTTGGGCACCGGGGAGCTGTTTTTT,CASSGPPRGLGTGELFF
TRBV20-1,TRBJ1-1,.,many,TGCAGTGCCCAAAAACAGCCGTTGAACACTGAAGCTTTCTTT,CSAQKQPLNTEAFF
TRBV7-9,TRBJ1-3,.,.,TGTGCCAGCAGGACAAGACAGGACTCTGGAAACACCATATATTTT,CASRTRQDSGNTIYF
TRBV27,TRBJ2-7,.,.,TGTGCCAGCAGTCTACGAAGGGACTACGAGCAGTACTTC,CASSLRRDYEQYF
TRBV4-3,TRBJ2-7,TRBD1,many,TGCGCCAGCAGCCAAGATGTAGGGACAGGTCGCTACGAGCAGTACTTC,CASSQDVGTGRYEQYF
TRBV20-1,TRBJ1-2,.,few,TGCAGTGCTAGCGACGTGCTGGACTATGGCTACACCTTC,CSASDVLDYGYTF
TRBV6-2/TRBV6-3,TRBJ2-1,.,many,TGTGCCAGCAGTACGACTGTATACAATGAGCAGTTCTTC,CASSTTVYNEQFF
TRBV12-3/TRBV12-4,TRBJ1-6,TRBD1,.,TGTGCCAGCAGCCAGGCAGGGGGCTATGATTCACCCCTCCACTTT,CASSQAGGYDSPLHF
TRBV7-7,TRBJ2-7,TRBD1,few,TGTGCCAGCAGCCCCGGACAGGGCTTATTCTACGAGCAGTACTTC,CASSPGQGLFYEQYF
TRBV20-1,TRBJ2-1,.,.,TGCAGTGCTAGGTCACCGGGACCCAGTTCCTACAATGAGCAGTTCTTC,CSARSPGPSSYNEQFF
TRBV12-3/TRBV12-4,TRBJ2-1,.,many,TGTGCCAGCAGTTTCTTCGGGGGGCCCGGAAATGAGCAGTTCTTC,CASSFFGGPGNEQFF
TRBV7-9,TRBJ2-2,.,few,TGTGCCAGCAGCTTACCCGGGGTAGCCGACACCGGGGAGCTGTTTTTT,CASSLPGVADTGELFF
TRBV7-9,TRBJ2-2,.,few,TGTGCCAGCAGCTTAGGCTCTACCATACCCGGGGAGCTGTTTTTT,CASSLGSTIPGELFF
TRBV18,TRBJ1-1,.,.,TGTGCCAGCCTTGGGGGATTGAACACTGAAGCTTTCTTT,CASLGGLNTEAFF
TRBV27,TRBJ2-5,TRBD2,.,TGTGCCAGCAGTGGTAGCGGGGGGGCCTATGAGACCCAGTACTTC,CASSGSGGAYETQYF
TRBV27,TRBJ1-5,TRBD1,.,TGTGCCAGCGGCCTAGGGACAGGCTATAGCAATCAGCCCCAGCATTTT,CASGLGTGYSNQPQHF
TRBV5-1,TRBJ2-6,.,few,TGCGCCAGCAGCTTGTCGGGCAGGGCTGGGGCCAACGTCCTGACTTTC,CASSLSGRAGANVLTF
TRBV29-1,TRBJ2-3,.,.,TGCAGCGTTGATTGGGGGTCCGGTACAGATACGCAGTATTTT,CSVDWGSGTDTQYF